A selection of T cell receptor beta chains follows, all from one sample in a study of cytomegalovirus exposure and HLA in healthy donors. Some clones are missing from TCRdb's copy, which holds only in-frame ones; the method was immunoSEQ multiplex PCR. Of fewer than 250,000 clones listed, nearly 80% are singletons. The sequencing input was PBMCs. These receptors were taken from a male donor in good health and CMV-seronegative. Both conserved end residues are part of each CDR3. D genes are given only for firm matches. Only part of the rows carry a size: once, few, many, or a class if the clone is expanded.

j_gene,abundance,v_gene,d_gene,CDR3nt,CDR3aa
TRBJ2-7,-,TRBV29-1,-,TGCAGCGTTGAAGACGTACGGGACGAGCAGTACTTC,CSVEDVRDEQYF
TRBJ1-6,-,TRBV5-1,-,TGCGCCAACAGCCCGGGGGTAGCAGGGAGGGGAGATTCACCCCTCCACTTT,CANSPGVAGRGDSPLHF
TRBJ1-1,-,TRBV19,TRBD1,TGTGCCAGTAGTATAATTGACAGGGACACTGAAGCTTTCTTT,CASSIIDRDTEAFF
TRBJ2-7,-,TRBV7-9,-,TGTGCCAGCAGCCCCCCCCGAGGGGGAAACTCCTACGAGCAGTACTTC,CASSPPRGGNSYEQYF
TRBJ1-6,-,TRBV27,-,TGTGCCAGTACACAAGGCAGGTTAAGCAATTCACCCCTCCACTTT,CASTQGRLSNSPLHF
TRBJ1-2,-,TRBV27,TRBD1,TGTGCCAGCAGTCCCCGGACAGGTACTAACTATGGCTACACCTTC,CASSPRTGTNYGYTF
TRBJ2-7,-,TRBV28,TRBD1,TGTGCCAGCAGGGTAACAGGGGATCGCTACGAGCAGTACTTC,CASRVTGDRYEQYF
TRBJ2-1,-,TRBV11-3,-,TGTGCCAGCAGCTTAGGACGTGACAGGGAGCAGTTCTTC,CASSLGRDREQFF
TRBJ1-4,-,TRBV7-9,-,TGTGCCAGCGGGTACGAGGCTAATGAAAAACTGTTTTTT,CASGYEANEKLFF
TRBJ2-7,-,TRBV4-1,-,TGCGCCAGCAGCCAATCACCGGGACTCCGCTACGAGCAGTACTTC,CASSQSPGLRYEQYF
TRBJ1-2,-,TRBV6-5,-,TGTGCCAGCAGTTCCCCCCGGGCAGGGAGGAAGGGCTACACCTTC,CASSSPRAGRKGYTF
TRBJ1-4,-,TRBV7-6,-,TGTGCCAGCAGCTTAGGAGGACTAACTAATGAAAAACTGTTTTTT,CASSLGGLTNEKLFF
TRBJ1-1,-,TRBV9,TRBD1,TGTGCCAGCAGCCCAACCTCCAGGGGGGACACTGAAGCTTTCTTT,CASSPTSRGDTEAFF
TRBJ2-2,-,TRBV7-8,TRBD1,TGTGCCAGCAGCCACGGGACAGCGAACACCGGGGAGCTGTTTTTT,CASSHGTANTGELFF
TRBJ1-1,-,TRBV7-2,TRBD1,TGTGCCAGCAGCCGTGGACAGGGGAACACTGAAGCTTTCTTT,CASSRGQGNTEAFF
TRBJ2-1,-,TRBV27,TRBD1,TGTGCCAGCAGTTTACTCGGACAGGGTGAGTTCTTC,CASSLLGQGEFF
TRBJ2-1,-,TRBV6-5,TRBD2,TGTGCCAGCAAAAGCGGGAGCAATGAGCAGTTCTTC,CASKSGSNEQFF
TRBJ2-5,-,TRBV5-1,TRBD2,TGCGCCAGCAGCTGGACTAGCGGGGGGGGTGAGACCCAGTACTTC,CASSWTSGGGETQYF
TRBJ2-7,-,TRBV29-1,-,TGCAGCGTGGCCTCAGGGGCCGCTGGTTACTACGAGCAGTACTTC,CSVASGAAGYYEQYF
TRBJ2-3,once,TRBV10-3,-,TGTGCCATCAATGGTCTAGTCAGCGCAGATACGCAGTATTTT,CAINGLVSADTQYF
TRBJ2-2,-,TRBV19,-,TGTGCCAGTAGTATAGCTAGGCTGGGCACCGGGGAGCTGTTTTTT,CASSIARLGTGELFF
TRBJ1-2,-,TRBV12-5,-,TGTGCTAGTGGCGAAACAGTGCATGGCTACACCTTC,CASGETVHGYTF
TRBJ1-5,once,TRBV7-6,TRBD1,TGTGCCAGCAGCCAAGACAGGGGGCATCAGCCCCAGCATTTT,CASSQDRGHQPQHF
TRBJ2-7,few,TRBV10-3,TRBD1,TGTGCCATCAGACAGGGGGGAGTCTACGAGCAGTACTTC,CAIRQGGVYEQYF
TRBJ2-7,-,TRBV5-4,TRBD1,TGTGCCAGCAGCTTGAGTCGGGGACAGGGGTACGAGCAGTACTTC,CASSLSRGQGYEQYF
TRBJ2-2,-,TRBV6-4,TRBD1,TGTGCCAGCAGTCCGGGACAGGGGGCGTCCACCGGGGAGCTGTTTTTT,CASSPGQGASTGELFF
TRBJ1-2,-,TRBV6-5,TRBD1,TGTGCCAGCATCCGACAGGGGGCCTACACCTTC,CASIRQGAYTF
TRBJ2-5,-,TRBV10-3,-,TGTGCCATCAGTCTGGGACAAAGCTTTGACCAAGAGACCCAGTACTTC,CAISLGQSFDQETQYF
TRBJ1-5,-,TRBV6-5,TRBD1,TGTGCCAGCAGTTACAACAGGGGTCAGCCCCAGCATTTT,CASSYNRGQPQHF
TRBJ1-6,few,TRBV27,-,TGTGCCAGCAGTTTCCCAGGGATCGCCAATTCACCCCTCCACTTT,CASSFPGIANSPLHF
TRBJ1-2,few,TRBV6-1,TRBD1,TGTGCCAGCACTTGGGACAGGGGCTCGGTCGGCTACACCTTC,CASTWDRGSVGYTF
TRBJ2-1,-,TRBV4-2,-,TGTGCCAGCAGCGGCGGGGTCCCCGGTGAGCAGTTCTTC,CASSGGVPGEQFF
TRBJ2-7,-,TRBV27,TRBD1,TGTGCCAGCAGAAAACGGGGCCTCCGGGACAGCTCCTACGAGCAGTACTTC,CASRKRGLRDSSYEQYF
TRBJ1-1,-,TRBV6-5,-,TGTGCCAGCAGTAGCCGCGGGGCGGGCACTGAAGCTTTCTTT,CASSSRGAGTEAFF
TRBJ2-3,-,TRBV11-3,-,TGTGCCAGCTCTAACACAGATACGCAGTATTTT,CASSNTDTQYF
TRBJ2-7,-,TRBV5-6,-,TGTGCCAGCAGCTCGGTAGCCGGACAGTCCTACGAGCAGTACTTC,CASSSVAGQSYEQYF
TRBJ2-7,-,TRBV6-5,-,TGTGCCAGCAGTTACAGGGGCGCGGGGGAGCAGTACTTC,CASSYRGAGEQYF
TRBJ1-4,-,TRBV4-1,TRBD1,TGCGCCAGCAGCCACTTAGACAGGGCTCCCAATGAAAAACTGTTTTTT,CASSHLDRAPNEKLFF
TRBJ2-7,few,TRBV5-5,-,TGTGCCAGCAGCTTGTTGGGCAGTTACGAGCAGTACTTC,CASSLLGSYEQYF
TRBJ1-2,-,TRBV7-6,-,TGTGCCAGCAGCTTAGACCAGGGAAATGGATATGGCTACACCTTC,CASSLDQGNGYGYTF
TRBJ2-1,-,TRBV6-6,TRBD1,TGTGCCAGCAGAACTACTACAGGGGCCCTCAATGAGCAGTTCTTC,CASRTTTGALNEQFF
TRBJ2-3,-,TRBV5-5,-,TGTGCCAGCAGCCTGTGGACAGTCACAGATACGCAGTATTTT,CASSLWTVTDTQYF
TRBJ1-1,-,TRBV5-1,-,TGCGCCAGCAGCCCCAGGGGGAACACTGAAGCTTTCTTT,CASSPRGNTEAFF
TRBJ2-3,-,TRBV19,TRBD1,TGTGCCAGTAGTCCACGACAGGGGGGTGGCACAGATACGCAGTATTTT,CASSPRQGGGTDTQYF
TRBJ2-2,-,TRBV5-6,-,TGTGCCAGCAGCGCAGGGAACACCGGGGAGCTGTTTTTT,CASSAGNTGELFF
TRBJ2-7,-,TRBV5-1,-,TGCGCCAGCAGGGGAACAGGGTCCTACGAGCAGTACTTC,CASRGTGSYEQYF
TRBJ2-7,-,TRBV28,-,TGTGCCAGCAGTTTAGCCAGAGCGGGTCCCCCTACCTTCTACGAGCAGTACTTC,CASSLARAGPPTFYEQYF
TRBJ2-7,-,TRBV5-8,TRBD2,TGTGCCAGCAGCTTGGGCCCTAGCGGGGGGATCTACGAGCAGTACTTC,CASSLGPSGGIYEQYF
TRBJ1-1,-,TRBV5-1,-,TGCGCCAGCAGCTTGGACCAGGGCGGGGTGAACACTGAAGCTTTCTTT,CASSLDQGGVNTEAFF
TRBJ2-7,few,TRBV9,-,TGTGCCAGCAGCGCCAGTTTCCACGAGCAGTACTTC,CASSASFHEQYF
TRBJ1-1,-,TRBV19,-,TGTGCCAGTACCGCGTTAGGGGCTGAAGCTTTCTTT,CASTALGAEAFF